The following is a T cell receptor (beta chain) sequence with its context. This sample is drawn from a study of blood T cell repertoires in COVID-19. Study context: Sites across the United States, Italy and Spain contributed samples from acute and convalescent COVID-19. T cells, B-cell-depleted T cells, or PBMCs provided the cDNA or gDNA that served as material.

Original analysis: Estimation of nucleated cell counts was performed using reference gene primer amplification. Sequenced by immunoSEQ multiplex PCR; TCRdb stores in-frame clones only, minus some. The DNA gave D and trimming, while V, J and clone size come from that table. The sample records 40,000 to 55,000 clones, roughly nine tenths being singletons. The CDR3 is 13 amino acids. The rearrangement uses TRBV21-1 and TRBJ2-1; the tabulated D call, TRBD1, remains unverified against the DNA. TRBV21-1 represents a pseudogene. This receptor was taken from a man in his 70s with active COVID-19. Sequenced sample: peripheral blood. The CDR3 region has the DNA TGTGCCAGCAGCACGCCAGGGGGCAATGAGCAGTTCTTC. It encodes CASSTPGGNEQFF.